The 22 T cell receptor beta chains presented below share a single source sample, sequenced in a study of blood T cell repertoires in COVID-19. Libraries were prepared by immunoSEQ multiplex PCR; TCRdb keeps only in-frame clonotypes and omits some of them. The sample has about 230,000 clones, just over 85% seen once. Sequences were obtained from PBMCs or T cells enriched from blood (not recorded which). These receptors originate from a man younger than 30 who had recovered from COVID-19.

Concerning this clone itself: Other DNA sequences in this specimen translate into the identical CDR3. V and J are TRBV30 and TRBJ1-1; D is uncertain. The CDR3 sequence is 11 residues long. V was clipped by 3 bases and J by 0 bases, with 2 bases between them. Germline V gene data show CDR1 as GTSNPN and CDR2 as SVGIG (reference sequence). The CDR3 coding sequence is TGTGCCTGGAGCGTGAACACTGAAGCTTTCTTT. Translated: CAWSVNTEAFF.

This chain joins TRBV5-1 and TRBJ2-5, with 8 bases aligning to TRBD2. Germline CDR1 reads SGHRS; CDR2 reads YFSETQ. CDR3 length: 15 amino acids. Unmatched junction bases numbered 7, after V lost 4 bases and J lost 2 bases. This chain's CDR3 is CASSISPGGQETQYF. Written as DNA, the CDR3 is TGCGCCAGCAGCATAAGTCCGGGGGGGCAAGAGACCCAGTACTTC.

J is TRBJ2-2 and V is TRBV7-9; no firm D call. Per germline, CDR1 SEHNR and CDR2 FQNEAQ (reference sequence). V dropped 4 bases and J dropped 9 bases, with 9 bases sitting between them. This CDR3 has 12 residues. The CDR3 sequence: CASSYGSRELFF. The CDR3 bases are TGTGCCAGCAGCTACGGTTCCCGGGAGCTGTTTTTT.

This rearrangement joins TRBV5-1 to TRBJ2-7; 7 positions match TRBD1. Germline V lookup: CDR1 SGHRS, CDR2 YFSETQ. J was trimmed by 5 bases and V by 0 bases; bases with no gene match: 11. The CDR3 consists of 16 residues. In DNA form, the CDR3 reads TGCGCCAGCAGCTTGGCAATCCTAGGGACAGCCAACGAGCAGTACTTC. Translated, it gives CASSLAILGTANEQYF.

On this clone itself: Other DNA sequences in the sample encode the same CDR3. CDR3 region: CAWSRSNQPQHF. CDR3 nucleotide sequence: TGTGCCTGGTCGCGGAGCAATCAGCCCCAGCATTTT. The gene calls are TRBV30 and TRBJ1-5, with D hard to call. Germline CDR1 GTSNPN, CDR2 SVGIG (reference sequence). Deletions cut 5 bases from V and 1 base from J, with 6 bases between. This CDR3 has 12 amino acids. Complete variable domain (other parts from reference TRBV30 and TRBJ1-5): SQTIHQWPATLVQPVGSPLSLECTVEGTSNPNLYWYRQAAGRGLQLLFYSVGIGQISSEVPQNLSASRPQDRQFILSSKKLLLSDSGFYLCAWSRSNQPQHFGDGTRLSIL.

CDR3 in DNA: TGCAGCGCCGCCGGGACAGAATGGAATGGCTACACCTTC. Amino acid sequence: CSAAGTEWNGYTF. The V gene is TRBV29-1, the J gene TRBJ1-2, with TRBD1 matching over 7 bases. The CDR3 is 13 residues long. Germline loops: CDR1 SQVTM, CDR2 ANQGSEA. The V gene end was trimmed by 7 bases and the J gene end by 6 bases; junction bases not matched to a gene: 11. The full variable domain, rest sourced from reference TRBV29-1 and TRBJ1-2, is SAVISQKPSRDICQRGTSLTIQCQVDSQVTMMFWYRQQPGQSLTLIATANQGSEATYESGFVIDKFPISRPNLTFSTLTVSNMSPEDSSIYLCSAAGTEWNGYTFGSGTRLTVV.

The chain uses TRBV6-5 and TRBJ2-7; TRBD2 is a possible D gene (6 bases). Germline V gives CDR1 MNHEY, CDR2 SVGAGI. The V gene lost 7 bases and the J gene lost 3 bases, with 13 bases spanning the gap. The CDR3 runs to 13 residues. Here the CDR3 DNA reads TGTGCCAGCAAGGCGACGGACTACTACGAGCAGTACTTC. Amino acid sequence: CASKATDYYEQYF.

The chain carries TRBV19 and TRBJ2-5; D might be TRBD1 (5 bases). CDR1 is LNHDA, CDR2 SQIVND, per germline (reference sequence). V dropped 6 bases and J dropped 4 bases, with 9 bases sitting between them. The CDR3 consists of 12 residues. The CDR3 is CASRGVSETQYF. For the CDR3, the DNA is TGTGCCAGTAGAGGGGTCTCAGAGACCCAGTACTTC.

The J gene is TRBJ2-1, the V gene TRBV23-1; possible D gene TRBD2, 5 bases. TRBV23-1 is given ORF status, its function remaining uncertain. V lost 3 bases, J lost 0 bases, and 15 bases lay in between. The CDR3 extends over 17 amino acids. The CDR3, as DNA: TGCGCCAGCAGTCAGCTCGGAGCCCGGGGCTCCTACAATGAGCAGTTCTTC. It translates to CASSQLGARGSYNEQFF.

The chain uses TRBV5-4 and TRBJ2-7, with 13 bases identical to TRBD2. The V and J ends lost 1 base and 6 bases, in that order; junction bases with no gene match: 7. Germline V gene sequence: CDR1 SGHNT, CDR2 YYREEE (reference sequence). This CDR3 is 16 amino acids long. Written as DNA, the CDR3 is TGTGCCAGCAGCTTGCGTAAGGGACTAGCGGGAAGCGAGCAGTACTTC. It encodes CASSLRKGLAGSEQYF.

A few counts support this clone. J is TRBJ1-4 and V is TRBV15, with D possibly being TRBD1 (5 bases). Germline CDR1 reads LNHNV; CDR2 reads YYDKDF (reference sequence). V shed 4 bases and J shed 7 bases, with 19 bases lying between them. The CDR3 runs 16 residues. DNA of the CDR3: TGTGCCACCAGCAAGGACACGTTATTCAAAGCTGAAAAACTGTTTTTT. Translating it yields CATSKDTLFKAEKLFF.

This CDR3 reads CASSRGQGASRPEHF. The CDR3, as DNA: TGTGCCAGCAGTCGCGGACAGGGAGCTTCTAGGCCGGAGCATTTT. The rearrangement uses TRBV6-5 and TRBJ1-5; 8 bases match TRBD1. The CDR3 covers 15 residues. CDR1 MNHEY and CDR2 SVGAGI come from the germline V gene. V dropped 5 bases and J dropped 14; count of bases not matched to a gene: 17.

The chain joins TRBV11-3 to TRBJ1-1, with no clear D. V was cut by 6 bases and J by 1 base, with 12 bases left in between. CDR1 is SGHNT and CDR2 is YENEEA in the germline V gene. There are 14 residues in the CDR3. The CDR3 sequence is CASRSGRANTEAFF. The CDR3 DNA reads TGTGCCAGCAGGAGCGGGAGGGCGAACACTGAAGCTTTCTTT.

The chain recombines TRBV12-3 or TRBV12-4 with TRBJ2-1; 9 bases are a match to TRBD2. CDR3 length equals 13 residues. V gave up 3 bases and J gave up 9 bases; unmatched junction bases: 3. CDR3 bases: TGTGCCAGCAGTTTTGGCGGGAGGGTTGAGCAGTTCTTC. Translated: CASSFGGRVEQFF.

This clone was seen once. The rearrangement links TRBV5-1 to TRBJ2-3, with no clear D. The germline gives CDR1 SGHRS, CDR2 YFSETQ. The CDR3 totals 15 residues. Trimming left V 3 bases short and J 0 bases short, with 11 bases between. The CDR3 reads CASSSPDTSTDTQYF. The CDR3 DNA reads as TGCGCCAGCAGCTCCCCCGACACGAGCACAGATACGCAGTATTTT.

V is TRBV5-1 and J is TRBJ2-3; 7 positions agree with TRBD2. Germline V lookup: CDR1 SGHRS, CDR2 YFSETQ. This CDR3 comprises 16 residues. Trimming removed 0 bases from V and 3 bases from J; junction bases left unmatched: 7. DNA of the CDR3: TGCGCCAGCAGCTTGGAAGTGGGGGGGTCTACAGATACGCAGTATTTT. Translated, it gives CASSLEVGGSTDTQYF.

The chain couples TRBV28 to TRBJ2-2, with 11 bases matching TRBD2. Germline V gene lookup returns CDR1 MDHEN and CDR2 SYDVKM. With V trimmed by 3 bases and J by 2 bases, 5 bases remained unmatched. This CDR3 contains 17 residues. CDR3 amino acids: CASSFPRLAGNTGELFF. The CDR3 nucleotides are TGTGCCAGCAGTTTCCCCCGACTAGCGGGAAACACCGGGGAGCTGTTTTTT. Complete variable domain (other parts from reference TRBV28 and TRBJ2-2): DVKVTQSSRYLVKRTGEKVFLECVQDMDHENMFWYRQDPGLGLRLIYFSYDVKMKEKGDIPEGYSVSREKKERFSLILESASTNQTSMYLCASSFPRLAGNTGELFFGEGSRLTVL.

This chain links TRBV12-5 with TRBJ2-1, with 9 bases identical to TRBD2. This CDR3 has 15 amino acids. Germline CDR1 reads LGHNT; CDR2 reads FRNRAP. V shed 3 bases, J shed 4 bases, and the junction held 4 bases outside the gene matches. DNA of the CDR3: TGTGCTAGTGGTTTCGGAGCGGGGGGATACAATGAGCAGTTCTTC. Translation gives CASGFGAGGYNEQFF.

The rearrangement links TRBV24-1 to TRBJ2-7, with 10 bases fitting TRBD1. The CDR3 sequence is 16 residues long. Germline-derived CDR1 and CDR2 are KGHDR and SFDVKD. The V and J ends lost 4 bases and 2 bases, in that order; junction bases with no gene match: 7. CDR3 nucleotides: TGTGCCACCAGTGAGCCCCGGGACAGGGGCCCCTACGAGCAGTACTTC. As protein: CATSEPRDRGPYEQYF.

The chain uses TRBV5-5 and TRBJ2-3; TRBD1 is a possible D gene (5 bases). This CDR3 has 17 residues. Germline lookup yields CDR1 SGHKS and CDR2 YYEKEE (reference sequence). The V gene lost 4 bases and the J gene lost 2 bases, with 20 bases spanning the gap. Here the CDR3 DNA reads TGTGCCAGCAGCGACAGACCCCAGGGCCTTATCACAGATACGCAGTATTTT. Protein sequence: CASSDRPQGLITDTQYF.

This CDR3 reads CASSPPGGNEQFF. The DNA of the CDR3 is TGTGCCAGCAGCCCGCCAGGGGGCAATGAGCAGTTCTTC. The chain joins TRBV7-2 to TRBJ2-1; TRBD1 aligns across 7 bases. Germline V gene sequence: CDR1 SGHTA, CDR2 FQGNSA. Trimming at V came to 5 bases and at J to 6 bases, leaving 4 bases not matched to a gene. CDR3 length equals 13 residues.

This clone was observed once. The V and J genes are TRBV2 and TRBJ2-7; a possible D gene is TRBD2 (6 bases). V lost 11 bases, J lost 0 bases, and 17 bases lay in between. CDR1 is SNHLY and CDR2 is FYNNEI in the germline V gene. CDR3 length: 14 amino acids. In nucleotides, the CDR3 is TGTGCCGGTGTTGACGGGAGAGGCTCCTACGAGCAGTACTTC. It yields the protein CAGVDGRGSYEQYF.